A single sample gave rise to the 26 T cell receptor beta chains below, sequenced in a study of blood T cell repertoires in COVID-19 (dated by TCRdb to between 2020 and 2021). Library preparation was by the immunoSEQ multiplex PCR assay. Entries here come from immuneACCESS through TCRdb and include only in-frame sequences with V and J called. Some clones fail to appear in such tables; in the studies checked, an unresolved V gene covers under half of the shortfall, and the cause of the remainder is unknown. The sample profile shows some 300,000 clones; nearly 90% of them were found once. In total, the top ten clones hold around 0.96% of the sample. Sequenced material: peripheral blood. The receptor set was obtained from a woman aged 40 to 50 with COVID-19, enrolled during active disease.

The V call is TRBV30, the J call TRBJ1-6; 7 bases match TRBD1. The CDR3 is 16 amino acids. V lost 0 bases, J lost 10 bases, and 12 bases stayed unmatched. In germline, CDR1 is GTSNPN, CDR2 SVGIG (reference sequence). The CDR3 loop is CAWSVGVQGRGSPLHF. In nucleotides, the CDR3 is TGTGCCTGGAGTGTGGGGGTACAGGGGCGGGGATCACCCCTCCACTTT.

The chain joins TRBV24-1 to TRBJ2-1; TRBD2 is a possible D gene (6 bases). CDR1 is KGHDR, CDR2 SFDVKD, per germline. The V gene lost 5 bases and the J gene lost 5 bases, with 21 bases spanning the gap. The CDR3 sequence is 17 residues long. CDR3 DNA sequence: TGTGCCACCAGTGGGTCCCAGCGCCCTCCTAGCGACAATGAGCAGTTCTTC. Translation gives CATSGSQRPPSDNEQFF.

This chain uses TRBV7-9 with TRBJ2-2; 14 bases agree with TRBD2. CDR3 length equals 16 residues. Trimming at V came to 5 bases and at J to 7 bases, leaving 6 bases not matched to a gene. Germline CDR1 reads SEHNR; CDR2 reads FQNEAQ (reference sequence). For the CDR3, the DNA is TGTGCCAGCAGCCTCGGACTAGCGGGAGGTAGCGGGGAGCTGTTTTTT. This encodes CASSLGLAGGSGELFF.

This clone has just one count. The rearrangement uses TRBV9 and TRBJ1-1; D possibly corresponds to TRBD1 (5 bases). CDR1 is SGDLS and CDR2 is YYNGEE in the germline V gene. V shed 3 bases and J shed 1 base, with 13 bases lying between them. This CDR3 comprises 15 residues. Here the CDR3 reads CASSEQGGANTEAFF. DNA for the CDR3: TGTGCCAGCAGCGAGCAGGGTGGGGCGAACACTGAAGCTTTCTTT. The whole variable domain, filled in from reference TRBV9 and TRBJ1-1, reads DSGVTQTPKHLITATGQRVTLRCSPRSGDLSVYWYQQSLDQGLQFLIQYYNGEERAKGNILERFSAQQFPDLHSELNLSSLELGDSALYFCASSEQGGANTEAFFGQGTRLTVV.

V and J are TRBV28 and TRBJ1-4; a weak D match, TRBD1 (5 bases). The CDR3 sequence is 14 residues long. Trimming took off 3 bases at V and 6 bases at J, with 11 bases between the two ends. Germline values: CDR1 MDHEN, CDR2 SYDVKM. This chain's CDR3 is CASSLAGGHEKLFF. The CDR3 nucleotides read TGTGCCAGCAGTTTGGCGGGGGGACATGAAAAACTGTTTTTT. Drawing the rest from reference TRBV28 and TRBJ1-4, the complete variable domain is DVKVTQSSRYLVKRTGEKVFLECVQDMDHENMFWYRQDPGLGLRLIYFSYDVKMKEKGDIPEGYSVSREKKERFSLILESASTNQTSMYLCASSLAGGHEKLFFGSGTQLSVL.

This clone showed up just once. Other DNA sequences of this sample code for an identical CDR3. The chain has TRBV4-3 and TRBJ1-2; 7 bases line up with TRBD1. The junction had 4 bases not matched to a gene; V was cut back by 4 bases and J by 5 bases. This CDR3 is built from 13 residues. The germline CDR1 and CDR2 sequences are LGHNA and YSLEER. The CDR3 coding sequence is TGCGCCAGCAGCCCTGACAGGGTTTATGGCTACACCTTC. Protein product: CASSPDRVYGYTF.

The V gene is TRBV13, the J gene TRBJ1-2, with 8 bases matching TRBD1. Trimming cost V 4 bases and J 4 bases; bases outside gene matches: 11. Germline values: CDR1 PRHDT, CDR2 FYEKMQ (reference sequence). The CDR3 contains 16 residues. The chain's CDR3 is CASSSETGGVPYGYTF. Written as DNA, the CDR3 is TGTGCCAGCAGCTCTGAAACAGGGGGGGTTCCCTATGGCTACACCTTC.

The rearrangement uses TRBV6-2 or TRBV6-3 and TRBJ2-1; 9 positions match TRBD2. Germline CDR1 and CDR2: MNHEY and SVGEGT. The CDR3 spans 17 residues. Trimming cost V 6 bases and J 7 bases; bases outside gene matches: 16. In DNA, the CDR3 is TGTGCCAGCAGCCTAAACCTCCTACTGGCGGGAGGGAATGAGCAGTTCTTC. Translating it yields CASSLNLLLAGGNEQFF.

V is TRBV28 and J is TRBJ1-2, with no clear D. Germline CDR1 is MDHEN and CDR2 is SYDVKM. The V gene lost 6 bases and the J gene lost 2 bases, with 10 bases spanning the gap. The CDR3 loop spans 13 amino acids. CDR3 region: CASRVTRNYGYTF. The CDR3 DNA sequence: TGTGCCAGCAGAGTTACAAGAAACTATGGCTACACCTTC.

The rearrangement uses TRBV28 and TRBJ1-6; TRBD1 agrees at 8 bases. The CDR3 runs 15 residues. V trimming: 11 bases; J trimming: 7 bases; junction bases outside the gene matches: 13. Germline V CDR1 and CDR2: MDHEN, SYDVKM. CDR3 in DNA: TGTGCCGCCCGGGATCAGGGGGCAGGGAATTCACCCCTCCACTTT. It encodes CAARDQGAGNSPLHF.

J is TRBJ1-1 and V is TRBV3-1 (or the pseudogene TRBV3-2), with 7 nucleotides matching TRBD1. CDR3 length equals 13 residues. Trimming cost V 5 bases and J 8 bases; bases outside gene matches: 8. The germline V gene has CDR1 LGHDT and CDR2 YNNKEL (reference sequence). In DNA form, the CDR3 reads TGTGCCAGCAGCTCCCGCGGGACAGTAGAAGCTTTCTTT. Translating gives CASSSRGTVEAFF.

The V gene is TRBV28, the J gene TRBJ1-2, with a possible D match to TRBD1 (6 bases). The CDR3 spans 15 residues. The germline V gene has CDR1 MDHEN and CDR2 SYDVKM. Trimming removed 5 bases at V and 1 base at J, with 14 bases between. The CDR3, as DNA: TGTGCCAGCAGTCTACGACAGGTTTATAACTATGGCTACACCTTC. Its protein is CASSLRQVYNYGYTF.

The gene calls are TRBV18 and TRBJ2-5, with D possibly matching TRBD2 (5 bases). CDR1 is KGHSH and CDR2 is LQKENI in the germline V gene. The CDR3 consists of 16 residues. The V end lost 0 bases, the J end lost 1 base, and 12 bases lay between the germline ends. The chain's CDR3 is CASSPPSERPQETQYF. The CDR3 bases are TGTGCCAGCTCACCACCCTCTGAGCGGCCCCAAGAGACCCAGTACTTC.

The chain is built from TRBV4-3 and TRBJ1-3; D remains unclear. The CDR3 has 17 residues. The germline V and J ends were trimmed by 4 bases and 2 bases, with 18 bases remaining between them. In germline, CDR1 is LGHNA, CDR2 YSLEER. CDR3: CASSRLTGGSAGNTIYF. In DNA, the CDR3 is TGCGCCAGCAGCCGCCTAACGGGTGGGTCGGCTGGAAACACCATATATTTT.

CDR3: CASSYSPAGGYSEQFF. CDR3 nucleotide sequence: TGTGCCAGCAGTTACTCGCCAGCGGGGGGCTATAGTGAGCAGTTCTTC. This chain connects TRBV6-5 to TRBJ2-1, with TRBD2 matching 9 bases. The CDR3 consists of 16 residues. V was pared by 0 bases and J by 9 bases, with 9 bases of the junction left unmatched. Germline V gene sequence: CDR1 MNHEY, CDR2 SVGAGI.

The rearrangement joins TRBV6-6 to TRBJ1-5; a weak D match, TRBD1 (5 bases). Trimming pared 5 bases from V and 1 base from J, leaving 18 bases between. This CDR3 contains 17 residues. Germline V gene data show CDR1 as MNHNY and CDR2 as SVGAGI (reference sequence). CDR3 sequence reads: CASSLPGGEGSNQPQHF. CDR3 nucleotide sequence: TGTGCCAGCAGTCTCCCCGGGGGGGAGGGGAGCAATCAGCCCCAGCATTTT.

The chain carries TRBV4-1 and TRBJ1-6; 7 bases line up with TRBD1. Germline lookup yields CDR1 MGHRA and CDR2 YSYEKL. V dropped 1 base and J dropped 8; count of bases not matched to a gene: 11. The CDR3 length is 17 residues. CDR3 sequence: CASSQATGSSSDSPLHF. As DNA, the CDR3 is TGCGCCAGCAGCCAAGCGACAGGGAGTTCCAGTGATTCACCCCTCCACTTT.

J is TRBJ2-1 and V is TRBV4-3; 14 bases match TRBD2. J gave up 7 bases and V 1 base, and 6 bases lay outside the gene matches. This CDR3 comprises 17 residues. Per the germline V gene, CDR1 is LGHNA and CDR2 is YSLEER. CDR3 loop: CASSQAFGTSGGNEQFF. In DNA, the CDR3 is TGCGCCAGCAGCCAAGCGTTCGGGACTAGCGGGGGAAATGAGCAGTTCTTC.

This chain uses TRBV28 with TRBJ1-4; D is undetermined. Per germline, CDR1 MDHEN and CDR2 SYDVKM. The germline V and J ends were trimmed by 7 bases and 0 bases, with 9 bases remaining between them. CDR3 length: 14 amino acids. The DNA for the CDR3 is TGTGCCAGCACTCGGGGTGCAACTAATGAAAAACTGTTTTTT. Translating it yields CASTRGATNEKLFF.

This clone has a single count. The chain recombines TRBV10-3 with TRBJ1-6, with TRBD1 matching 9 bases. The CDR3 spans 18 residues. Germline V gene sequence: CDR1 ENHRY, CDR2 SYGVKD. V gave up 7 bases and J gave up 5 bases; unmatched junction bases: 15. The chain's CDR3 is CAIKDPGQGFLDNSPLHF. The CDR3 nucleotides read TGTGCCATCAAAGACCCGGGACAGGGATTCCTTGATAATTCACCCCTCCACTTT.

The rearrangement joins TRBV5-1 to TRBJ2-7; 7 bases are a match to TRBD1. Germline loops: CDR1 SGHRS, CDR2 YFSETQ. The CDR3 is 13 residues long. The trim removed 4 bases at V and 2 bases at J, leaving 3 bases unmatched. The CDR3, as DNA: TGCGCCAGCAGCGAGGGACAGACCTACGAGCAGTACTTC. Amino acids: CASSEGQTYEQYF. The whole variable domain, filled in from reference TRBV5-1 and TRBJ2-7, reads KAGVTQTPRYLIKTRGQQVTLSCSPISGHRSVSWYQQTPGQGLQFLFEYFSETQRNKGNFPGRFSGRQFSNSRSEMNVSTLELGDSALYLCASSEGQTYEQYFGPGTRLTVT.

This sequence joins TRBV3-1 (or the pseudogene TRBV3-2) and TRBJ2-7; 8 positions match TRBD1. Germline V gene data show CDR1 as LGHDT and CDR2 as YNNKEL (reference sequence). The CDR3 is 14 amino acids. Trimming cost V 4 bases and J 1 base; bases outside gene matches: 3. The CDR3: CASSPRDRSYEQYF. The CDR3 nucleotides are TGTGCCAGCAGCCCCCGGGACAGGTCCTACGAGCAGTACTTC.

V usage is TRBV6-5 and J usage is TRBJ1-6, with a tentative D call TRBD1 (6 bases). CDR3 length: 15 residues. Germline V gene sequence: CDR1 MNHEY, CDR2 SVGAGI. V was cut by 2 bases and J by 9 bases, with 14 bases left in between. CDR3 sequence (DNA): TGTGCCAGCAGTTACACTGCACGAGGGGGTTCACCCCTCCACTTT. Translating it yields CASSYTARGGSPLHF.

This rearrangement joins TRBV19 to TRBJ2-3; 7 bases fit TRBD1. V shed 5 bases, J shed 2 bases, and the junction held 7 bases outside the gene matches. The CDR3 has 15 residues. The germline gives CDR1 LNHDA, CDR2 SQIVND (reference sequence). For the CDR3, the DNA is TGTGCCAGTAGTTACCTGGACAGGCCCACAGATACGCAGTATTTT. Its translation is CASSYLDRPTDTQYF.

The V and J genes are TRBV5-6 and TRBJ2-3, with TRBD1 matching over 9 bases. Germline lookup yields CDR1 SGHDT and CDR2 YYEEEE. The CDR3 has 15 amino acids. Germline trimming cut 0 bases from V and 5 bases from J; bases unmatched to any gene: 4. The CDR3 nucleotides read TGTGCCAGCAGCTTGGGGGGACAGGGATTAGATACGCAGTATTTT. The encoded protein is CASSLGGQGLDTQYF.

The gene calls are TRBV7-6 and TRBJ1-2; TRBD1 matches at 10 bases. This CDR3 spans 15 amino acids. Trimming removed 0 bases from V and 7 bases from J; junction bases left unmatched: 5. The germline gives CDR1 SGHVS, CDR2 FNYEAQ. Here the CDR3 reads CASSLALGQGSGYTF. The CDR3 region has the DNA TGTGCCAGCAGCTTAGCGTTGGGACAGGGGTCTGGCTACACCTTC. Based on the CDR3 plus reference TRBV7-6 and TRBJ1-2, the full variable domain is GAGVSQSPRYKVTKRGQDVALRCDPISGHVSLYWYRQALGQGPEFLTYFNYEAQQDKSGLPNDRFSAERPEGSISTLTIQRTEQRDSAMYRCASSLALGQGSGYTFGSGTRLTVV.